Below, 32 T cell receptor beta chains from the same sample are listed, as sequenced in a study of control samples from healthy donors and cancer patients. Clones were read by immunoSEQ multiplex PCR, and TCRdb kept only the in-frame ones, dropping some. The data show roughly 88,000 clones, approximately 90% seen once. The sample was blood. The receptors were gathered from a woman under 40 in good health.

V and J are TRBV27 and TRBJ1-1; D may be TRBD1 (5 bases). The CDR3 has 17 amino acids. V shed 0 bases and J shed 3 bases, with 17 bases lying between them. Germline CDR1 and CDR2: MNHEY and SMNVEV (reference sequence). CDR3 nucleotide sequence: TGTGCCAGCAGTTTATCGATTTGGAGACAGCGGGACACTGAAGCTTTCTTT. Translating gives CASSLSIWRQRDTEAFF.

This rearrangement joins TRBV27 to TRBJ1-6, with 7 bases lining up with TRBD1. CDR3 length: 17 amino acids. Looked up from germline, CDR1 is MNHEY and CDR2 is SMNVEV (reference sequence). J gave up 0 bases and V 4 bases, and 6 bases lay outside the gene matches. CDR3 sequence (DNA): TGTGCCAGCAGTTCAGGGGCAGGGGGCTCCTATAATTCACCCCTCCACTTT. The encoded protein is CASSSGAGGSYNSPLHF.

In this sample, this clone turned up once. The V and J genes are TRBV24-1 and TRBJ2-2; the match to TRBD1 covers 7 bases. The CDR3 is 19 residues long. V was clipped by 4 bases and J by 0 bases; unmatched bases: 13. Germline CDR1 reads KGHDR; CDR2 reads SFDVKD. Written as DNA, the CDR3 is TGTGCCACCAGTGAATTCCACGGACAGGCCACCGCGAACACCGGGGAGCTGTTTTTT. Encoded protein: CATSEFHGQATANTGELFF.

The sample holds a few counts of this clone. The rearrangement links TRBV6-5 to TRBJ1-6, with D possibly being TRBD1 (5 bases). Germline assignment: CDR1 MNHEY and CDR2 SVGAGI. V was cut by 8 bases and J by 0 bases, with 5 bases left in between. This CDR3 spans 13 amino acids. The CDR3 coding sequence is TGTGCCAGCGGGGCCTCCTATAATTCACCCCTCCACTTT. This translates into CASGASYNSPLHF.

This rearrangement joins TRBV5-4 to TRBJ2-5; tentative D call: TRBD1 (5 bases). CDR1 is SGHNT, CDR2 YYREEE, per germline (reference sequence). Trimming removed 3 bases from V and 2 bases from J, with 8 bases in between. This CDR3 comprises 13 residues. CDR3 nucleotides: TGTGCCAGCAGCTCCCCAGGGCAAGAGACCCAGTACTTC. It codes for CASSSPGQETQYF. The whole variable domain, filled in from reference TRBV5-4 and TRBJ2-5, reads ETGVTQSPTHLIKTRGQQVTLRCSSQSGHNTVSWYQQALGQGPQFIFQYYREEENGRGNFPPRFSGLQFPNYSSELNVNALELDDSALYLCASSSPGQETQYFGPGTRLLVL.

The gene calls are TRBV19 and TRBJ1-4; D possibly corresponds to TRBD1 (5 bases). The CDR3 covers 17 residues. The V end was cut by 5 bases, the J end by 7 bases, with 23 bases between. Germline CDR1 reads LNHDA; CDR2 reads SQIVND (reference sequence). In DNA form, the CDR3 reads TGTGCCAGTAGTTCCGGGACCCGTTCCTCTGGAGGTGAAAAACTGTTTTTT. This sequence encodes CASSSGTRSSGGEKLFF.

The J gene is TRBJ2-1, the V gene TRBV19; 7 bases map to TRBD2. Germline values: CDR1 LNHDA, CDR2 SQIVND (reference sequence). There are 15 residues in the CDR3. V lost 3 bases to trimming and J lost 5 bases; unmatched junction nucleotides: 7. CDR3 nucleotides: TGTGCCAGTAGTATGAGGCGGGAGTGGAACAATGAGCAGTTCTTC. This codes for CASSMRREWNNEQFF. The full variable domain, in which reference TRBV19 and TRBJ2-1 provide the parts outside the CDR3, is DGGITQSPKYLFRKEGQNVTLSCEQNLNHDAMYWYRQDPGQGLRLIYYSQIVNDFQKGDIAEGYSVSREKKESFPLTVTSAQKNPTAFYLCASSMRREWNNEQFFGPGTRLTVL.

This chain's CDR3 is CASSDRESPTYFSSYNSPLHF. The CDR3 bases are TGTGCCAGCAGCGATCGAGAGAGTCCCACCTATTTCAGCTCCTATAATTCACCCCTCCACTTT. The rearrangement uses TRBV6-6 and TRBJ1-6; D not resolved. Looked up from germline, CDR1 is MNHNY and CDR2 is SVGAGI (reference sequence). The CDR3 loop spans 21 amino acids. Trimming took off 6 bases at V and 0 bases at J, with 27 bases between the two ends.

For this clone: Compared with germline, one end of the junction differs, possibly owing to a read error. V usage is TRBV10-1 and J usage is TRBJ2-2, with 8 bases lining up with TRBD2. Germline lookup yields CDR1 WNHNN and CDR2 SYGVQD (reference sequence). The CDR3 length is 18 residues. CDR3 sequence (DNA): TGCGCCAGCTGTGAGGGCCCCGCGGGGGGCCCGAACACCGGGGAGCTGTTTTTT. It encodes CASCEGPAGGPNTGELFF.

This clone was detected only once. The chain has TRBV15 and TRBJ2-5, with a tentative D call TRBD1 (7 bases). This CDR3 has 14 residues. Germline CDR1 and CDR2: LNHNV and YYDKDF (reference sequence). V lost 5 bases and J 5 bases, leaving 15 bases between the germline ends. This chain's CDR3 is CATSHRGGGETQYF. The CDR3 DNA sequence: TGTGCCACCAGCCACAGGGGAGGAGGGGAGACCCAGTACTTC.

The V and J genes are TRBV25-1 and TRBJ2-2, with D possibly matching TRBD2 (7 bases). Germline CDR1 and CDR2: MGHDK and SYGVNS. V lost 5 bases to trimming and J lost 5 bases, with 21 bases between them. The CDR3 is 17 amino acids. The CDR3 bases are TGTGCCAGCAGTCTAGGAGGGCCTGAGGGGGGGACCGGGGAGCTGTTTTTT. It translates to CASSLGGPEGGTGELFF.

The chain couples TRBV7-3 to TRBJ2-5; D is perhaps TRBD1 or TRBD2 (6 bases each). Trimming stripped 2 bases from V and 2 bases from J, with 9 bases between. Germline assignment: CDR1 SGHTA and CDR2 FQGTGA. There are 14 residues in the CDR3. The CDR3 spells CASSLGGGQETQYF. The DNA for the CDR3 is TGTGCCAGCAGCTTAGGAGGGGGTCAAGAGACCCAGTACTTC.

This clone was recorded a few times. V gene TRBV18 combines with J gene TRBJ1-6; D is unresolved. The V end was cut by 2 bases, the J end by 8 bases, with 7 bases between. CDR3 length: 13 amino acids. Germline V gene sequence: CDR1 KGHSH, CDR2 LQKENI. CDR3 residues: CASSPGEDSPLHF. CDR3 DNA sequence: TGTGCCAGCTCACCAGGGGAAGATTCACCCCTCCACTTT.

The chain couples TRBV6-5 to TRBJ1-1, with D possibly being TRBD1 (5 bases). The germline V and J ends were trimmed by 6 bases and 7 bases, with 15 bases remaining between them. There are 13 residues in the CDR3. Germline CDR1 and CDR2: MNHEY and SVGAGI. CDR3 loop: CASRKPGIIEAFF. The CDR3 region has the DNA TGTGCCAGCAGAAAGCCAGGGATTATTGAAGCTTTCTTT.

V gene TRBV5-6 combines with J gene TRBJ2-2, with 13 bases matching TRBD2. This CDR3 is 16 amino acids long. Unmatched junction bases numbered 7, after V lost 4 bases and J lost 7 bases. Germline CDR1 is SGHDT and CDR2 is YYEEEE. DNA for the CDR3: TGTGCCAGCAGCCTGGGACTAGCGGGGTTCCACGGGGAGCTGTTTTTT. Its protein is CASSLGLAGFHGELFF.

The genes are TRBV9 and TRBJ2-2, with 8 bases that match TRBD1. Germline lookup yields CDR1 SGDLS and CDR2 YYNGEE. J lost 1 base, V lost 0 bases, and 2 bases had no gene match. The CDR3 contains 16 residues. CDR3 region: CASSVDGTGNTGELFF. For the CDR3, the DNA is TGTGCCAGCAGCGTAGACGGGACAGGGAACACCGGGGAGCTGTTTTTT.

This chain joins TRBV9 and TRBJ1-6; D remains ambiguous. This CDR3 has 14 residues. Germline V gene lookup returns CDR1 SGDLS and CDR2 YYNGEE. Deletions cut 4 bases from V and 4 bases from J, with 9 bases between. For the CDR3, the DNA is TGTGCCAGCAGCCATGATAGATATAATTCACCCCTCCACTTT. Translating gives CASSHDRYNSPLHF.

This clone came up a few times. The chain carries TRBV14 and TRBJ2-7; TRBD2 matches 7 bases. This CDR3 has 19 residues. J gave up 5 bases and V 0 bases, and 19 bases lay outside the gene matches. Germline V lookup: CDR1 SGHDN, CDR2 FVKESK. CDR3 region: CASSQDPYRWGEGFDEQYF. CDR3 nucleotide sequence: TGTGCCAGCAGCCAAGACCCCTACCGGTGGGGGGAGGGGTTCGACGAGCAGTACTTC. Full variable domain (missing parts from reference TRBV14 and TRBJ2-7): EAGVTQFPSHSVIEKGQTVTLRCDPISGHDNLYWYRRVMGKEIKFLLHFVKESKQDESGMPNNRFLAERTGGTYSTLKVQPAELEDSGVYFCASSQDPYRWGEGFDEQYFGPGTRLTVT.

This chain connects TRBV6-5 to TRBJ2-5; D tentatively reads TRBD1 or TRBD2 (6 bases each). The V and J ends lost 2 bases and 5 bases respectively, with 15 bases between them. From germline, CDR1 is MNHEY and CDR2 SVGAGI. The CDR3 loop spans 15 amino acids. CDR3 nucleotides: TGTGCCAGCAGTTACGGTGGGGGGCGCGGGGAGACCCAGTACTTC. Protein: CASSYGGGRGETQYF.

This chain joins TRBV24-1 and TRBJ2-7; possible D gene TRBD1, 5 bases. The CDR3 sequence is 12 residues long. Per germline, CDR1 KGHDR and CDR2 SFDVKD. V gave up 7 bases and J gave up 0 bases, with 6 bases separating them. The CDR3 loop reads CATRQVSYEQYF. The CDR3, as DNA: TGTGCCACCAGACAGGTCTCCTACGAGCAGTACTTC.

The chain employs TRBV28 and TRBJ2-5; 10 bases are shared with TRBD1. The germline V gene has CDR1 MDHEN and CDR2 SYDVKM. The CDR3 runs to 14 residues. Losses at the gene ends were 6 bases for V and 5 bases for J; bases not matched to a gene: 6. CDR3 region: CASSSGTGVETQYF. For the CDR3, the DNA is TGTGCCAGCAGCTCCGGGACAGGGGTGGAGACCCAGTACTTC.

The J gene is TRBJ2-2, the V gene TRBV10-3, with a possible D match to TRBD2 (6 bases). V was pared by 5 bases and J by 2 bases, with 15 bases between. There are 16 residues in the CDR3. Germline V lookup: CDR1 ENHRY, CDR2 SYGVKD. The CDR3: CAISQPTSGNTGELFF. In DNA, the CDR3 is TGTGCCATCAGTCAACCGACTAGTGGTAACACCGGGGAGCTGTTTTTT.

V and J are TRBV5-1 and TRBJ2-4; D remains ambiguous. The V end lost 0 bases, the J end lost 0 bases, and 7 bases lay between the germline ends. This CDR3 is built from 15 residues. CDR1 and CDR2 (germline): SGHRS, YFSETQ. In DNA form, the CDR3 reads TGCGCCAGCAGCTTGGACACCTTAGCCAAAAACATTCAGTACTTC. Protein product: CASSLDTLAKNIQYF.

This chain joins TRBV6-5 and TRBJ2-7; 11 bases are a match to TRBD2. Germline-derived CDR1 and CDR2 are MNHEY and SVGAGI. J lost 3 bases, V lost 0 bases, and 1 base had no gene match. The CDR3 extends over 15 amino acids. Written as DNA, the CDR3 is TGTGCCAGCAGTTACTCGACTAGCGGGGTCTACGAGCAGTACTTC. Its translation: CASSYSTSGVYEQYF.

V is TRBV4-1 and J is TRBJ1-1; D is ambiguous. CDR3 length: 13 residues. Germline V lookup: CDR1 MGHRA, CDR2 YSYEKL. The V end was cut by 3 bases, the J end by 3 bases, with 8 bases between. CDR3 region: CASSQGSDTEAFF. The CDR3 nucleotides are TGCGCCAGCAGCCAGGGATCAGACACTGAAGCTTTCTTT.

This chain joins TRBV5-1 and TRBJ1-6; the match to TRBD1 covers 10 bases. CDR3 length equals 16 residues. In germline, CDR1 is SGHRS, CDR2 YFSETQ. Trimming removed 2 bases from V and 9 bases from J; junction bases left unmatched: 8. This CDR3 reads CASSFETGQGSSPLHF. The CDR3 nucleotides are TGCGCCAGCAGCTTCGAAACGGGACAGGGGAGTTCACCCCTCCACTTT.

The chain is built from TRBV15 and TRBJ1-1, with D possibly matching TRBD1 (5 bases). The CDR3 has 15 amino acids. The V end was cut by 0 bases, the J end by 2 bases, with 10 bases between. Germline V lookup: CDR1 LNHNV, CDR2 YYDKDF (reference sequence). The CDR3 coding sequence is TGTGCCACCAGCAGAGAGGGGACGGGTAACACTGAAGCTTTCTTT. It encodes CATSREGTGNTEAFF.

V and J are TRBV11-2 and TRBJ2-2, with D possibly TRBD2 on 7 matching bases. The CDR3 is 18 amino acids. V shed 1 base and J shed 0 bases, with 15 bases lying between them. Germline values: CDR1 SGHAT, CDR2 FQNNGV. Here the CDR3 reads CASSLVRGAGANTGELFF. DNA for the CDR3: TGTGCCAGCAGCTTAGTCCGGGGGGCAGGGGCGAACACCGGGGAGCTGTTTTTT.

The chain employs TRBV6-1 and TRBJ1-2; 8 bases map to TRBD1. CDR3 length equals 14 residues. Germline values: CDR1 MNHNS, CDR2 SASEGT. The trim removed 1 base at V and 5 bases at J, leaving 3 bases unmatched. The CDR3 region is CASSEGGDRYGYTF. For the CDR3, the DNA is TGTGCCAGCAGTGAAGGGGGGGACAGGTATGGCTACACCTTC.

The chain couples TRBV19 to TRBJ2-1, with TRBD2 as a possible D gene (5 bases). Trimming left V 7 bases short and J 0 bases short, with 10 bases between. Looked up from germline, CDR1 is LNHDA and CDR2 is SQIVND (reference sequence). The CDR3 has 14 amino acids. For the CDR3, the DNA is TGTGCCAGTAAAAGGAGGAGCTCCTACAATGAGCAGTTCTTC. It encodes CASKRRSSYNEQFF.

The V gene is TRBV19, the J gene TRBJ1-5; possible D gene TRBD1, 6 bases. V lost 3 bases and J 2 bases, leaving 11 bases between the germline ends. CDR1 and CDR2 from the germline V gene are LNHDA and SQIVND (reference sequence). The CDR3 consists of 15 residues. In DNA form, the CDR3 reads TGTGCCAGTAGTATCGCTCGGGGGCGCAATCAGCCCCAGCATTTT. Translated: CASSIARGRNQPQHF.

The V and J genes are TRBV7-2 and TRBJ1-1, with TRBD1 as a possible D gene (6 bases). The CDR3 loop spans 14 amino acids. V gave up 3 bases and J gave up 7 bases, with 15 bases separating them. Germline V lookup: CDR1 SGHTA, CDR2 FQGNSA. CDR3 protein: CASSFRDITNEAFF. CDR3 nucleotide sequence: TGTGCCAGCAGCTTCCGGGACATAACGAATGAAGCTTTCTTT.